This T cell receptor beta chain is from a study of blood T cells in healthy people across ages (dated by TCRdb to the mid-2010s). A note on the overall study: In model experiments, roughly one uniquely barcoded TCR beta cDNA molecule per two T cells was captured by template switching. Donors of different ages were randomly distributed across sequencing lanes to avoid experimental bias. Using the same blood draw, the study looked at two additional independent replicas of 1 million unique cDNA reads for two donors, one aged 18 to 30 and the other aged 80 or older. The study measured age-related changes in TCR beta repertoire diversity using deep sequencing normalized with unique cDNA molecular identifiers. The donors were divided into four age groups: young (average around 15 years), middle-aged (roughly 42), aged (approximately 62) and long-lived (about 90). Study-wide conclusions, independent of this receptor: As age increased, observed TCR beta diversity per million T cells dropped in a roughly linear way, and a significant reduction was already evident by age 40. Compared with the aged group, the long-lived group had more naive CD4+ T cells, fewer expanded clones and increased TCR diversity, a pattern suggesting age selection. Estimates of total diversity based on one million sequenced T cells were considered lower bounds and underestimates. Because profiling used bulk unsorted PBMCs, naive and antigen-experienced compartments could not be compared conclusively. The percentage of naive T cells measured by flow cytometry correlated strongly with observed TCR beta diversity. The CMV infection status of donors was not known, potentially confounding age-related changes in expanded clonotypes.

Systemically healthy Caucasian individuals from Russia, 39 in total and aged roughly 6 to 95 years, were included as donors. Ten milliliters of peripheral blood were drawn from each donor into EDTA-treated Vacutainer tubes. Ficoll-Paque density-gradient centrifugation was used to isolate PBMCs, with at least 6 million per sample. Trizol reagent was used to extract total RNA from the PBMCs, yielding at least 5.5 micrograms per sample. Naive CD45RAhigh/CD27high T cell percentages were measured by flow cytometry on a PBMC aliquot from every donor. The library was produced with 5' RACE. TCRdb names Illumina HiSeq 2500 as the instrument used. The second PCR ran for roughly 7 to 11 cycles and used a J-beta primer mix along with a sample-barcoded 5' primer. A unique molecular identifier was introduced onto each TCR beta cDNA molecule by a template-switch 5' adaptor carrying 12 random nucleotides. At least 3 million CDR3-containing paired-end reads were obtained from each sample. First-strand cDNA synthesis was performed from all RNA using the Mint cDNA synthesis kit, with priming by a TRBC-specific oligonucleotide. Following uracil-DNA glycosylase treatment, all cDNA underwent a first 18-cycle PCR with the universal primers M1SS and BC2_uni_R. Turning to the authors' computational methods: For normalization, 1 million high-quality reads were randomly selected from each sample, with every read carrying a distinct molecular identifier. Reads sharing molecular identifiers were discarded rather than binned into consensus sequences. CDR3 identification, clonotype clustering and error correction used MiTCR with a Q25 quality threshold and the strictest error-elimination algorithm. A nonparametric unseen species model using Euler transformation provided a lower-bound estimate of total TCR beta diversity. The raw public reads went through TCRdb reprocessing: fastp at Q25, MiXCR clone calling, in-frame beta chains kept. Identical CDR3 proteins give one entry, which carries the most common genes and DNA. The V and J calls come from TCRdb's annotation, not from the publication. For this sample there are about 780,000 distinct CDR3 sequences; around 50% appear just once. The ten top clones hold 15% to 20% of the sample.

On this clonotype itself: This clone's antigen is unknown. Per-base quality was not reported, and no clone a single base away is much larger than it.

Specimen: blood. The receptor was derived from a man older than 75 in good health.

The bases are TGCAGTGCTGCGTTTATTCGTCCGAAGCGGGGGGACACAGATACGCAGTATTTT. This encodes CSAAFIRPKRGDTDTQYF. The receptor chain draws on TRBV20-1 and TRBJ2-3; TRBD2 aligns with 9 central bases. From the cysteine through the phenylalanine, the CDR3 covers 18 amino acids. Just the 54-base CDR3 DNA is kept, in frame starting at base 1. The germline V gene (reference sequence) sets CDR1 to DFQATT and CDR2 to SNEGSKA. The germline V and J ends show losses of 5 bases and 2 bases respectively, and no gene match explains 17 bases of the junction.